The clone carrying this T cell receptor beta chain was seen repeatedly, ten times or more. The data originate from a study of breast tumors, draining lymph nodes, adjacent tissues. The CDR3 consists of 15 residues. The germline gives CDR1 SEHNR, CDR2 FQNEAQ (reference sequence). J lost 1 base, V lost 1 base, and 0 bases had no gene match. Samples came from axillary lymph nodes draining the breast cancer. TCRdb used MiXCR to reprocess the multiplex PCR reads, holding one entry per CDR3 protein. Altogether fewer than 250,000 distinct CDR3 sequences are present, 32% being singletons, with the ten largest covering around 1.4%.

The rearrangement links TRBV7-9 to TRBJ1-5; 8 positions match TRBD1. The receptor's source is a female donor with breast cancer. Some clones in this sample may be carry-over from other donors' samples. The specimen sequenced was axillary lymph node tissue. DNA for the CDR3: TGTGCCAGCAGCTTAGGGACAGGGAGCAATCAGCCCCAGCATTTT. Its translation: CASSLGTGSNQPQHF.